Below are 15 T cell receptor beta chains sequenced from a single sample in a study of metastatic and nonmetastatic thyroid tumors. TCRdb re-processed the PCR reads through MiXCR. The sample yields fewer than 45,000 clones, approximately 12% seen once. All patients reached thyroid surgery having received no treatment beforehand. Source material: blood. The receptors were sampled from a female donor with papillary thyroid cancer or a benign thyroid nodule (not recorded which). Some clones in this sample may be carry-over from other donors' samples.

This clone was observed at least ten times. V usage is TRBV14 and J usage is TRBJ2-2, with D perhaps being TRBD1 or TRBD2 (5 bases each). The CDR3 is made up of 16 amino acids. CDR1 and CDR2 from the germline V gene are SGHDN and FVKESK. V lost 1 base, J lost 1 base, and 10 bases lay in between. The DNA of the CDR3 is TGTGCCAGCAGCCAAGCGGCAGGGAGGAACACCGGGGAGCTGTTTTTT. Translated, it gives CASSQAAGRNTGELFF. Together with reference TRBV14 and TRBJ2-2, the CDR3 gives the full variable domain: EAGVTQFPSHSVIEKGQTVTLRCDPISGHDNLYWYRRVMGKEIKFLLHFVKESKQDESGMPNNRFLAERTGGTYSTLKVQPAELEDSGVYFCASSQAAGRNTGELFFGEGSRLTVL.

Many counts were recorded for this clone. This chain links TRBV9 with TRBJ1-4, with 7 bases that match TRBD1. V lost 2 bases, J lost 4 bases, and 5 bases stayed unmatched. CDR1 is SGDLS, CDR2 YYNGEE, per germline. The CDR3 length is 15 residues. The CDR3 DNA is TGTGCCAGCAGCGTTGGGACAGCTCTTAATGAAAAACTGTTTTTT. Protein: CASSVGTALNEKLFF.

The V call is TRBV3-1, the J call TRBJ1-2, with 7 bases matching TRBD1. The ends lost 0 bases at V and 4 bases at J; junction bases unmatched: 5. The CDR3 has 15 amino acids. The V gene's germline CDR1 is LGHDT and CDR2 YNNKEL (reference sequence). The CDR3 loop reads CASSQENRGGYGYTF. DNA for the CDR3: TGTGCCAGCAGCCAAGAGAACAGGGGTGGCTATGGCTACACCTTC.

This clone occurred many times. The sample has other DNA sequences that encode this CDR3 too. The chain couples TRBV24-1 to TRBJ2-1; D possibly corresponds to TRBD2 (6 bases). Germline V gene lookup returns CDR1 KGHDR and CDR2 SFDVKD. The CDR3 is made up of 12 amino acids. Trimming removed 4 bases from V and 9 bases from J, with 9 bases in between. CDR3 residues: CATSDPGVEQFF. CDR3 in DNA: TGTGCCACCAGTGACCCGGGGGTTGAGCAGTTCTTC.

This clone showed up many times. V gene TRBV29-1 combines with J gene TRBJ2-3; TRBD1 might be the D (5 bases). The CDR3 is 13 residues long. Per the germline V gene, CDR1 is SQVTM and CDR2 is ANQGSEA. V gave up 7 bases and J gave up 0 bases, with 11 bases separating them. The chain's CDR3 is CSGSGASTDTQYF. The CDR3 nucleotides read TGCAGCGGGTCTGGGGCCAGCACAGATACGCAGTATTTT.

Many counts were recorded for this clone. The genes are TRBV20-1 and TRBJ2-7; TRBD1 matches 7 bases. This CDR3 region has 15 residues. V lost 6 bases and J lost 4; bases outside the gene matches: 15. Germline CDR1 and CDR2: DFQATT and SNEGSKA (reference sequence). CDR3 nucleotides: TGCAGTGCCCTCAGAAGGGGGCCCAGGGAGTACGAGCAGTACTTC. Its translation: CSALRRGPREYEQYF.

In DNA, the CDR3 is TGCAGTGCTTTTTCATTGAGGGGTCCCTACGAGCAGTACTTC. Protein sequence: CSAFSLRGPYEQYF. The chain couples TRBV20-1 to TRBJ2-7; D is possibly TRBD1 or TRBD2 (5 bases each). V lost 5 bases and J 2 bases, leaving 16 bases between the germline ends. The CDR3 loop spans 14 amino acids. Germline lookup yields CDR1 DFQATT and CDR2 SNEGSKA (reference sequence).

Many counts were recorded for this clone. The CDR3 DNA follows: TGTGCCAGCAGCGAGGGTGGCTACACCTTC. It is translated as CASSEGGYTF. The chain couples TRBV2 to TRBJ1-2; D is ambiguous. V lost 6 bases, J lost 7 bases, and 6 bases lay in between. This CDR3 region has 10 residues. Germline loops: CDR1 SNHLY, CDR2 FYNNEI.

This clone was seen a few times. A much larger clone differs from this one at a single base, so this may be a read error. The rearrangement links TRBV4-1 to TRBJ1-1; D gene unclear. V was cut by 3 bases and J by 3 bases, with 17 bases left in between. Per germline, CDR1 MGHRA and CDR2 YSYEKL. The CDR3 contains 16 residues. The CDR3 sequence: CASSQIDTGFHTEAFF. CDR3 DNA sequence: TGCGCCAGCAGCCAGATCGACACGGGGTTTCACACTGAAGCTTTCTTT.

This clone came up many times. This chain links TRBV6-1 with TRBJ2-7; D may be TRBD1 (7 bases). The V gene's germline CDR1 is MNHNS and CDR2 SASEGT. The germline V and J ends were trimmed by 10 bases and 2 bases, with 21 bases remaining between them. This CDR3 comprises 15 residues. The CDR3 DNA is TGTGCCACCCTTGCGCAGGGGGGAGCAACCTACGAGCAGTACTTC. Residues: CATLAQGGATYEQYF.

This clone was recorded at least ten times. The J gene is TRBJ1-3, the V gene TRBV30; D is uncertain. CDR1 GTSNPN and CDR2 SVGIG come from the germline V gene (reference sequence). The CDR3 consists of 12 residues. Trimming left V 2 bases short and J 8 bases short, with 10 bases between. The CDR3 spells CAWSHEIHTIYF. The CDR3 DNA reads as TGTGCCTGGAGTCACGAGATCCACACCATATATTTT. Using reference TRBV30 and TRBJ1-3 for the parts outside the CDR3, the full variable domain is SQTIHQWPATLVQPVGSPLSLECTVEGTSNPNLYWYRQAAGRGLQLLFYSVGIGQISSEVPQNLSASRPQDRQFILSSKKLLLSDSGFYLCAWSHEIHTIYFGEGSWLTVV.

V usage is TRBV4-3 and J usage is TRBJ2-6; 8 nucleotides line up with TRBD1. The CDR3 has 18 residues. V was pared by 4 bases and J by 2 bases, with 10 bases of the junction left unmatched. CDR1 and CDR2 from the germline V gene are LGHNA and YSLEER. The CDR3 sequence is CASSRQSGQVAGANVLTF. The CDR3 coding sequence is TGCGCCAGCAGCCGACAATCGGGACAGGTCGCTGGGGCCAACGTCCTGACTTTC.

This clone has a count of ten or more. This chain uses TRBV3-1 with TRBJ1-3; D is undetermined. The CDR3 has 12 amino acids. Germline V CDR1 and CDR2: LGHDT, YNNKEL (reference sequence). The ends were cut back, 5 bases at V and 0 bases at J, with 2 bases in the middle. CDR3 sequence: CASSYSGNTIYF. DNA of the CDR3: TGTGCCAGCAGCTACTCTGGAAACACCATATATTTT.

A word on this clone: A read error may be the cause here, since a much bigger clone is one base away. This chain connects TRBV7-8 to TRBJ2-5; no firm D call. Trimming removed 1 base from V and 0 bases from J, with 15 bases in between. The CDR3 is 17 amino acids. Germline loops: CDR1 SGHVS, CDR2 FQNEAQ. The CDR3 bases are TGTGCCAGCAGCTTAGAAGGGCTATCAACCCACCAAGAGACCCAGTACTTC. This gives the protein CASSLEGLSTHQETQYF.

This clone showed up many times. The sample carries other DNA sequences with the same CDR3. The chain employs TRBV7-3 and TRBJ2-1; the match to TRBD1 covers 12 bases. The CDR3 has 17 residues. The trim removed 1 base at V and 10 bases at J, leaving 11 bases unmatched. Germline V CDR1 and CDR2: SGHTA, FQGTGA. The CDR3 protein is CASSLMSGTGGFREQFF. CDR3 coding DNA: TGTGCCAGCAGCTTAATGTCCGGGACAGGGGGCTTTCGCGAGCAGTTCTTC.